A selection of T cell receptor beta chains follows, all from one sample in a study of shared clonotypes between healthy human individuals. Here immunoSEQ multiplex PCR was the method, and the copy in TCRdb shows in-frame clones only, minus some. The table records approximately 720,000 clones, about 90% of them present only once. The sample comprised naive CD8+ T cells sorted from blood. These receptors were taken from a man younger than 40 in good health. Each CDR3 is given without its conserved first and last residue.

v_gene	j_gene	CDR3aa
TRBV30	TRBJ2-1	AWSGELAGNEQF
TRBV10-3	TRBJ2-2	AISLVAGEVTGELF
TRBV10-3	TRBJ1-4	AISEVGGNEKLF
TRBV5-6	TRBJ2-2	ASSLESGSGTGELF
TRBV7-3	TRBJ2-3	ASSSIDRAADTQY
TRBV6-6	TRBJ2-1	ASQGNEQF
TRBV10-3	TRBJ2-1	AISVTGMGHNEQF
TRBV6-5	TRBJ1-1	ASSYGAEMNTEAF
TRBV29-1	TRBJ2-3	SVDFITDTQY
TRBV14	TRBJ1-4	ASSQAWGDYEKLF
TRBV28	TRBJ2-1	ASRPSGGFYNEQF
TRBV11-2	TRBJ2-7	ASSQGQPAEQY
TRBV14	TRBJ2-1	ASSQKTGGFPQF
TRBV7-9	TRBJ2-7	ASSLSWDEQY
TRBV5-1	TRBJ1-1	ASSLGQGVNTEAF
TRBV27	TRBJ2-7	ATRGSPYEQY
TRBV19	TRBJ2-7	ASSMAGFAYEQY
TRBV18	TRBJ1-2	ASSPPDSPGYT
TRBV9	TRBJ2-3	ASSVGRVLYTDTQY
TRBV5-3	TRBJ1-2	ARSLSGDLYGYT
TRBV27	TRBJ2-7	ASSPGWPYEQY
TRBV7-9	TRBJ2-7	ASSSQGSLSYEQY
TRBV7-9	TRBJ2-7	ASSLLVTGVGEQY
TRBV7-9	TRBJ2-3	ASSLPGENTQY
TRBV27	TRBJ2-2	ASTNGASGELF
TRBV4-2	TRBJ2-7	ASSQGDGIREQY
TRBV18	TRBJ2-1	ASSPSGGSHPNEQF
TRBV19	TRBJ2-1	ASNLPGGYNEQF
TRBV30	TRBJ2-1	AWLDSSSYNEQF
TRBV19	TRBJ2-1	ASSMGARYNEQF
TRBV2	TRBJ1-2	ASSGQGRGGYT
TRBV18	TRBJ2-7	ASSLPGLAGGGFSSYEQY
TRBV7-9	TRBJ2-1	ASSQTEGDPYNEQF
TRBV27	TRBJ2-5	ASSPGTSGRTQY
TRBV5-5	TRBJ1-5	ASSLRGNQPQH
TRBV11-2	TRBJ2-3	ASSVDFTDTQY
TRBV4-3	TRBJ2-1	ASSQDHVATSLSYEQF
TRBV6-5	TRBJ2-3	ASSYGTVDTQY